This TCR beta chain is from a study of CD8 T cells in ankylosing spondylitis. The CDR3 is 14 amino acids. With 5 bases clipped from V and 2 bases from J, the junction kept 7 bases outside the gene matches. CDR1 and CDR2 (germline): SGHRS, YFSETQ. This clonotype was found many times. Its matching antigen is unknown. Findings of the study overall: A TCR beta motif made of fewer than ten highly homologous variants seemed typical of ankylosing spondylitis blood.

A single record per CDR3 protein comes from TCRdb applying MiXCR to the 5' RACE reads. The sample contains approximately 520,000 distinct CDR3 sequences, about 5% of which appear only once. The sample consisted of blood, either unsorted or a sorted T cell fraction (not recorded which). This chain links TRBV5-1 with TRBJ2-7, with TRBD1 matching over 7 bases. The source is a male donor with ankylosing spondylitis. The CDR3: CASRPGTEAYEQYF. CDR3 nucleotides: TGCGCCAGCAGGCCAGGGACAGAAGCCTACGAGCAGTACTTC.